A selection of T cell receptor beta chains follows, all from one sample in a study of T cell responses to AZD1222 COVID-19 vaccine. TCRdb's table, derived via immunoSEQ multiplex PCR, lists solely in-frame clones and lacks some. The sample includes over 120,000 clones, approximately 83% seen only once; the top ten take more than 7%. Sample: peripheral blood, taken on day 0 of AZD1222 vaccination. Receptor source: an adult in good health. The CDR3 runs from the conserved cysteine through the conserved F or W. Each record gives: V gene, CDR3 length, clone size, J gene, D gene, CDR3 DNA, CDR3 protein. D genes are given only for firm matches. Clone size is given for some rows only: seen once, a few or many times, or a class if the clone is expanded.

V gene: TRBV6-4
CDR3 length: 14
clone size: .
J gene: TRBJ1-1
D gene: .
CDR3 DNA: TGTGCCAGCAGTCCTTACCGTGGTCGGACTGAAGCTTTCTTT
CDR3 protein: CASSPYRGRTEAFF

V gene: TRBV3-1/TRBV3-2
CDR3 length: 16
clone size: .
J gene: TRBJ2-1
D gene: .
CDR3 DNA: TGTGCCAGCAGCGGGATTACCGGGGGCGCGTGGAATGAGCAGTTCTTC
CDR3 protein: CASSGITGGAWNEQFF

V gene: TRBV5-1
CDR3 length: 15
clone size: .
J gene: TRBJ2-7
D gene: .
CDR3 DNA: TGTGCCAGCAGCTCCGGGACAATCGGTTCCCACGAGCAGTACTTC
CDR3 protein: CASSSGTIGSHEQYF

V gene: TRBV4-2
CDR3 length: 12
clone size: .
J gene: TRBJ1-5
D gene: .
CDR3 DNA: TGTGCCAGCAGCCAACTAGGGCAGCCCCAGCATTTT
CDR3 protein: CASSQLGQPQHF

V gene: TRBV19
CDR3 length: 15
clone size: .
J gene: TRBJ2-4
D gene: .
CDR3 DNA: TGTGCCAGTAGTACAGGTACACTAGCCAAAAACATTCAGTACTTC
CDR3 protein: CASSTGTLAKNIQYF

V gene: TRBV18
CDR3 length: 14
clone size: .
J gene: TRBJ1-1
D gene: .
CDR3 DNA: TGTGCCAGCTCACCACCGCAGGGACACACTGAAGCTTTCTTT
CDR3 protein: CASSPPQGHTEAFF

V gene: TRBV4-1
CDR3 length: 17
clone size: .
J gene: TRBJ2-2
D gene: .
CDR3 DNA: TGCGCCAGCAGCCAACCATCCCTCGGGAGAAACACCGGGGAGCTGTTTTTT
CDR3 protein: CASSQPSLGRNTGELFF

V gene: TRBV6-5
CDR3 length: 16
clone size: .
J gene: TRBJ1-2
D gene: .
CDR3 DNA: TGTGCCAGCAGTTACGCCACCCCCGGGTCCCCCTATGGCTACACCTTC
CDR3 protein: CASSYATPGSPYGYTF

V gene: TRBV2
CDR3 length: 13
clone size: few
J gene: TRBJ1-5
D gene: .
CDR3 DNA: TGTGCCAGCAGTGAAGACAGTACTCAGCCCCAGCATTTT
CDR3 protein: CASSEDSTQPQHF

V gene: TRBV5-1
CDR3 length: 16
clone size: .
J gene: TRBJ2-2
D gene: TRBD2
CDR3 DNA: TGCGCCAGCAGCTTGGACGCTAGCGGGACTGGCGGGGAGCTGTTTTTT
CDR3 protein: CASSLDASGTGGELFF

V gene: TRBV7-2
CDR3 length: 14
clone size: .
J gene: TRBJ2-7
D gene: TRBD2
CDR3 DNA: TGTGCCAGCAGCTGGACTAGCGGGGGAAACGAGCAGTACTTC
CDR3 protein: CASSWTSGGNEQYF

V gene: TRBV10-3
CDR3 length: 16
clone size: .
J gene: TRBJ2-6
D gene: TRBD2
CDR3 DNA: TGTGCCATCCGACTAGCGGGAAGCTCTGGGGCCAACGTCCTGACTTTC
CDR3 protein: CAIRLAGSSGANVLTF

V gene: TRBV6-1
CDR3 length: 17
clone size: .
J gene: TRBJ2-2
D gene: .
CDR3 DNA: TGTGCCAGCAGTGAAGTGCTGGACACCACGAGGACCGGGGAGCTGTTTTTT
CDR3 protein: CASSEVLDTTRTGELFF

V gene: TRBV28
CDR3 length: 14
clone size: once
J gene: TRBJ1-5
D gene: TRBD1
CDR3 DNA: TGTGCCAGCACCGGCGGGACAGGGCATCAGCCCCAGCATTTT
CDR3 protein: CASTGGTGHQPQHF

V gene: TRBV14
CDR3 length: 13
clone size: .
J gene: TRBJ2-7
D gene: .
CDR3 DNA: TGTGCCAGCAGCCAAGAAACCCCTTACGAGCAGTACTTC
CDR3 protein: CASSQETPYEQYF

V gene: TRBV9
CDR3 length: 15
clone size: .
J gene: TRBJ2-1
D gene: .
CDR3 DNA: TGTGCCAGCAGCGAGGAGGACCAGTGGTTTAATGAGCAGTTCTTC
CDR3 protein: CASSEEDQWFNEQFF

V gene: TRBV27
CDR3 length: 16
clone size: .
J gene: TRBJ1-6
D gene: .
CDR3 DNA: TGTGCCAGCAGTCGTACCTCGTTGGGGTTTAATTCACCCCTCCACTTT
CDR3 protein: CASSRTSLGFNSPLHF

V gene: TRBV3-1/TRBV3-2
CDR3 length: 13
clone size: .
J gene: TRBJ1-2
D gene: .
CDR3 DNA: TGTGCCAGCAGCCTCGGGGCGAACTATGGCTACACCTTC
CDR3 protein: CASSLGANYGYTF

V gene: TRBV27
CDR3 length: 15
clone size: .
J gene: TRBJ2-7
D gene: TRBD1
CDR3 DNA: TGTGCCAGCAGTTCCCAGGGGGCAACCTCCTACGAGCAGTACTTC
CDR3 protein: CASSSQGATSYEQYF

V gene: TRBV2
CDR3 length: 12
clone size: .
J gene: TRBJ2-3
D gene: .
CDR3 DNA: TGTGCCAGCACCCCCGAGGGACGTACGCAGTATTTT
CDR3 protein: CASTPEGRTQYF